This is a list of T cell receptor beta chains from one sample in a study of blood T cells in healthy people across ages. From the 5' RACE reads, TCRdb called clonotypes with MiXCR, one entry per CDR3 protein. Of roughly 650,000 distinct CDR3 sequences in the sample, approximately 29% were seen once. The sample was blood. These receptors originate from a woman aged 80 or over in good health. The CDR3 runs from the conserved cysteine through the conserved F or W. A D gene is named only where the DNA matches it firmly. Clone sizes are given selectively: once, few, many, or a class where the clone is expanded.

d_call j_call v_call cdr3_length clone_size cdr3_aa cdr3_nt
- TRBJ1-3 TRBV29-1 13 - CSVEGSNGNTIYF TGCAGCGTTGAAGGGTCGAACGGAAACACCATATATTTT
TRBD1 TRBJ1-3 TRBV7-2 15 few CASSPNRGRGNTIYF TGTGCCAGCAGCCCTAACAGGGGGCGAGGAAACACCATATATTTT
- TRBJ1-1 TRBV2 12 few CASVRETAEAFF TGTGCCAGCGTAAGAGAGACGGCTGAAGCTTTCTTT
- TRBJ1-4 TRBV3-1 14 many CASSQEPRTAVLFF TGTGCCAGCAGCCAAGAGCCTCGGACCGCCGTTCTGTTTTTT
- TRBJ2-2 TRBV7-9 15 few CASNLGGPNTGELFF TGTGCCAGCAACCTTGGGGGGCCGAACACCGGGGAGCTGTTTTTT
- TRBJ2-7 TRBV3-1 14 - CASSLVPPSYEQYF TGTGCCAGCAGCTTAGTCCCCCCATCCTACGAGCAGTACTTC
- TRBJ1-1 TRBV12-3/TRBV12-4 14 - CASSRGQRALEAFF TGTGCCAGCAGCCGAGGACAGAGGGCCTTAGAAGCTTTCTTT
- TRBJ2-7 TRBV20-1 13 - CSARHLSPYEQYF TGCAGTGCTAGACACCTGTCACCCTACGAGCAGTACTTC
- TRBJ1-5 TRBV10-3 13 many CAISALGSQPQHF TGTGCCATCAGTGCATTGGGGAGTCAGCCCCAGCATTTT
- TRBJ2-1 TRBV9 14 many CASSVAQGGDEQFF TGTGCCAGCAGCGTTGCGCAGGGCGGCGATGAGCAGTTCTTC
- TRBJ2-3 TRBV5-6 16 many CASSLASGGSTDTQYF TGTGCCAGCAGCTTGGCATCGGGGGGCAGCACAGATACGCAGTATTTT
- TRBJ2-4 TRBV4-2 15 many CASSQEGTPKNIQYF TGTGCCAGCAGCCAAGAAGGGACGCCCAAAAACATTCAGTACTTC
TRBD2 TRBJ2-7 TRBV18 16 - CASSLLAGLISYEQYF TGTGCCAGCTCACTGCTAGCGGGGCTTATCTCCTACGAGCAGTACTTC
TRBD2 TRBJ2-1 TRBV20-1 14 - CSASSAGAYNEQFF TGCAGTGCTAGTTCAGCGGGGGCCTACAATGAGCAGTTCTTC
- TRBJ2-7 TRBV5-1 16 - CASSLVLGGKSYEQYF TGCGCCAGCAGCTTGGTTTTGGGGGGAAAAAGCTACGAGCAGTACTTC
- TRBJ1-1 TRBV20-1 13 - CSAAPGVDTEAFF TGCAGTGCCGCCCCGGGGGTTGACACTGAAGCTTTCTTT
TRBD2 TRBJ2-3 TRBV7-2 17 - CASSPGLAGGFADTQYF TGTGCCAGCAGCCCTGGACTAGCGGGGGGGTTTGCAGATACGCAGTATTTT
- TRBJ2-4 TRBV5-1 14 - CASSLYPSRDIQYF TGCGCCAGCAGCTTGTATCCATCCCGGGACATCCAGTACTTC
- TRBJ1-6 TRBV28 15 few CASSFSGGPNSPLHF TGTGCCAGCAGTTTTAGTGGGGGCCCTAATTCACCCCTCCACTTT
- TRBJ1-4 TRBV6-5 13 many CASRGGFNEKLFF TGTGCCAGCAGAGGCGGTTTTAATGAAAAACTGTTTTTT
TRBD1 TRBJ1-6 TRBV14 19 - CASSRTVMTGRRGNSPLHF TGTGCCAGCAGCCGGACAGTGATGACAGGGAGACGTGGTAATTCACCCCTCCACTTT
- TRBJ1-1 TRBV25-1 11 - CANSGNTEAFF TGTGCCAACAGTGGAAACACTGAAGCTTTCTTT
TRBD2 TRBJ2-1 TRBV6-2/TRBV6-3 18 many CASSYSWTSGGGGNEQFF TGTGCCAGCAGTTACTCCTGGACTAGCGGGGGAGGGGGCAATGAGCAGTTCTTC
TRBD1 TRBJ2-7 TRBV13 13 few CASSRGQADEQYF TGTGCCAGCAGCCGAGGACAGGCTGACGAGCAGTACTTC
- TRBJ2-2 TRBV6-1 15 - CASTRDFLGTGELFF TGTGCCAGCACCCGGGACTTCTTGGGGACCGGGGAGCTGTTTTTT
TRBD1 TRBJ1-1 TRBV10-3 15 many CAISDAGTGGKEAFF TGTGCCATCAGTGATGCCGGGACAGGGGGTAAGGAAGCTTTCTTT
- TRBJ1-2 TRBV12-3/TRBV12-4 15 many CASSLVPGPGYGYTF TGTGCCAGCAGTTTAGTCCCGGGGCCCGGCTATGGCTACACCTTC
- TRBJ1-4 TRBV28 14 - CASSLGGFNEKLFF TGTGCCAGCAGTTTAGGCGGCTTTAATGAAAAACTGTTTTTT
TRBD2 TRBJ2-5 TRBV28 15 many CASSLGLAGGREQYF TGTGCCAGCAGTTTGGGACTAGCGGGGGGCCGAGAGCAGTACTTC
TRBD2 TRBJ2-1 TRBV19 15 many CASNPTSGAHNEQFF TGTGCCAGTAACCCGACTAGCGGGGCTCACAATGAGCAGTTCTTC
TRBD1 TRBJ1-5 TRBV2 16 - CASSAGRDRGNQPQHF TGTGCCAGCAGTGCAGGCCGGGACAGGGGGAATCAGCCCCAGCATTTT
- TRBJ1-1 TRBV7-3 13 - CASSFGALSEAFF TGTGCCAGCAGCTTTGGGGCGCTCTCTGAAGCTTTCTTT